The 23 T cell receptor beta chains in this list originate from one sample, sequenced in a study of shared clonotypes between healthy human individuals. Some clones are missing from TCRdb's copy, which holds only in-frame ones; the method was immunoSEQ multiplex PCR. The sample lists approximately 470,000 clones; roughly 80% were seen once. Material for sequencing was PBMCs. Receptor source: a woman aged 40 to 50 in good health. Some clones in this sample may be carry-over from other donors' samples.

The rearrangement joins TRBV29-1 to TRBJ1-2; 12 bases agree with TRBD1. CDR3 size: 13 residues. The J segment lost 8 bases and the V segment lost 7 bases, leaving 8 bases of the junction unmatched. From germline, CDR1 is SQVTM and CDR2 ANQGSEA. CDR3 coding DNA: TGCAGCGGGGGGACAGGGGGCGCATTAGGCTACACCTTC. Its protein is CSGGTGGALGYTF.

The chain couples TRBV6-5 to TRBJ1-1; D perhaps matches TRBD1 (5 bases). The V end was cut by 8 bases, the J end by 7 bases, with 17 bases between. Per germline, CDR1 MNHEY and CDR2 SVGAGI. CDR3 length: 13 residues. The CDR3 nucleotides are TGTGCCAGCGGTAAGACGCAGGGAGGTGAAGCTTTCTTT. Amino acid sequence: CASGKTQGGEAFF.

The rearrangement joins TRBV11-2 to TRBJ1-2, with D possibly being TRBD1 (6 bases). Germline values: CDR1 SGHAT, CDR2 FQNNGV. V lost 5 bases, J lost 4 bases, and 14 bases lay in between. This CDR3 spans 14 amino acids. The CDR3 region is CASSLGQLSYGYTF. In DNA form, the CDR3 reads TGTGCCAGCAGCCTTGGACAGCTCTCCTATGGCTACACCTTC.

This rearrangement joins TRBV2 to TRBJ1-3; TRBD1 aligns across 10 bases. The length of the CDR3 is 15 residues. CDR1 and CDR2 from the germline V gene are SNHLY and FYNNEI. V shed 6 bases and J 4 bases; nucleotides not matched to a gene: 6. The CDR3, as DNA: TGTGCCAGCAGGATAGGGACAGGGGCCGGAAACACCATATATTTT. Its translation is CASRIGTGAGNTIYF.

This CDR3 reads CASRRVGQLYEQYF. In DNA form, the CDR3 reads TGTGCCAGCAGACGAGTGGGACAGCTTTACGAGCAGTACTTC. The chain uses TRBV28 and TRBJ2-7; 7 positions match TRBD1. This CDR3 is 14 amino acids long. From germline, CDR1 is MDHEN and CDR2 SYDVKM. The junction had 9 bases not matched to a gene; V was cut back by 6 bases and J by 4 bases.

J is TRBJ2-7 and V is TRBV9; TRBD2 matches 10 bases. V gave up 1 base and J gave up 5 bases; unmatched junction bases: 9. The germline CDR1 and CDR2 sequences are SGDLS and YYNGEE. The CDR3 loop spans 16 amino acids. DNA of the CDR3: TGTGCCAGCAGCGTAAGAGCTAGCGGGAGACACAACGAGCAGTACTTC. This codes for CASSVRASGRHNEQYF.

J is TRBJ2-2 and V is TRBV28, with TRBD2 matching 12 bases. This CDR3 spans 16 amino acids. Losses at the gene ends were 4 bases for V and 9 bases for J; bases not matched to a gene: 9. Germline V gives CDR1 MDHEN, CDR2 SYDVKM. The DNA of the CDR3 is TGTGCCAGCAGTTCCCCCCTAGCGGGAGGGATCAGGGAGCTGTTTTTT. Translation: CASSSPLAGGIRELFF.

The chain links TRBV9 to TRBJ1-3; D unclear. Germline values: CDR1 SGDLS, CDR2 YYNGEE. Trimming removed 5 bases from V and 0 bases from J, with 15 bases in between. This CDR3 region has 16 residues. CDR3 in amino acids: CASSVSPGPSGNTIYF. Written as DNA, the CDR3 is TGTGCCAGCAGTGTCTCTCCGGGCCCCTCTGGAAACACCATATATTTT.

The chain has TRBV27 and TRBJ1-5; D unclear. With 6 bases removed from V and 0 bases from J, the gap between germline ends came to 9 bases. This CDR3 contains 14 residues. In germline, CDR1 is MNHEY, CDR2 SMNVEV (reference sequence). CDR3 protein: CASSRTDSNQPQHF. In nucleotides, the CDR3 is TGTGCCAGCAGCCGGACGGATAGCAATCAGCCCCAGCATTTT.

The chain employs TRBV7-2 and TRBJ2-2, with 10 nucleotides matching TRBD2. The CDR3 is 16 residues long. Germline CDR1 SGHTA, CDR2 FQGNSA. V shed 7 bases, J shed 3 bases, and the junction held 8 bases outside the gene matches. This chain's CDR3 is CASNGGTSAYTGELFF. CDR3 bases: TGTGCCAGCAACGGTGGGACTAGCGCATACACCGGGGAGCTGTTTTTT.

The rearrangement links TRBV28 to TRBJ2-1, with TRBD2 matching 11 bases. The germline gives CDR1 MDHEN, CDR2 SYDVKM. The CDR3 is 15 amino acids. The J segment lost 6 bases and the V segment lost 3 bases, leaving 4 bases of the junction unmatched. CDR3 sequence reads: CASSFLAGGLNEQFF. DNA for the CDR3: TGTGCCAGCAGTTTCCTAGCGGGAGGTCTCAATGAGCAGTTCTTC.

The V gene is TRBV28, the J gene TRBJ1-3; TRBD1 might be the D (5 bases). The CDR3 is 16 residues long. The ends were cut back, 1 base at V and 5 bases at J, with 15 bases in the middle. Looked up from germline, CDR1 is MDHEN and CDR2 is SYDVKM. This chain's CDR3 is CASSLFGGMPRNTIYF. The CDR3 DNA sequence: TGTGCCAGCAGTTTATTCGGGGGGATGCCTAGAAACACCATATATTTT. Full variable domain (outside the CDR3, taken from reference TRBV28 and TRBJ1-3): DVKVTQSSRYLVKRTGEKVFLECVQDMDHENMFWYRQDPGLGLRLIYFSYDVKMKEKGDIPEGYSVSREKKERFSLILESASTNQTSMYLCASSLFGGMPRNTIYFGEGSWLTVV.

The chain links TRBV28 to TRBJ1-2; D remains unclear. Trimming left V 2 bases short and J 2 bases short, with 9 bases between. This CDR3 has 14 residues. Germline V lookup: CDR1 MDHEN, CDR2 SYDVKM. CDR3 sequence: CASSLRQDNYGYTF. Here the CDR3 DNA reads TGTGCCAGCAGTTTAAGGCAGGACAACTATGGCTACACCTTC.

Regarding this clone: A much larger clone is a single base away; this may be a read error. This rearrangement joins TRBV29-1 to TRBJ1-1, with a weak D call TRBD1 (5 bases). The V gene lost 4 bases and the J gene lost 6 bases, with 9 bases spanning the gap. The germline CDR1 and CDR2 sequences are SQVTM and ANQGSEA. CDR3 size: 11 residues. The CDR3: CSVVKGAEAFF. The CDR3 DNA sequence: TGCAGCGTTGTGAAAGGGGCTGAAGCTTTCTTT.

The V call is TRBV4-3, the J call TRBJ2-2; D not certain. Per the germline V gene, CDR1 is LGHNA and CDR2 is YSLEER. CDR3 length equals 13 residues. V lost 3 bases to trimming and J lost 9 bases, with 11 bases between them. CDR3 DNA: TGCGCCAGCAGCCAGGAGCTCTCCTGGGAGCTGTTTTTT. Translated, it gives CASSQELSWELFF.

The count of this clone is one. V is TRBV7-2 and J is TRBJ1-4; D is undetermined. Germline lookup yields CDR1 SGHTA and CDR2 FQGNSA. Trimming took off 3 bases at V and 7 bases at J, with 15 bases between the two ends. CDR3 length: 15 amino acids. The CDR3 DNA sequence: TGTGCCAGCAGCTTCAAAATAGACATCGGTGAAAAACTGTTTTTT. Protein product: CASSFKIDIGEKLFF.

The chain links TRBV5-1 to TRBJ2-7; 8 bases align to TRBD1. CDR1 and CDR2 from the germline V gene are SGHRS and YFSETQ. V dropped 3 bases and J dropped 7; count of bases not matched to a gene: 9. The length of the CDR3 is 14 residues. The CDR3 spells CASSSRQGLEEQYF. CDR3 nucleotide sequence: TGCGCCAGCAGCTCCAGACAGGGGCTAGAAGAGCAGTACTTC.

This chain links TRBV10-3 with TRBJ2-2; TRBD2 matches 11 bases. This CDR3 comprises 16 residues. Germline assignment: CDR1 ENHRY and CDR2 SYGVKD. With V trimmed by 4 bases and J by 7 bases, 8 bases remained unmatched. CDR3 loop: CAISGLAGTSGGELFF. CDR3 coding DNA: TGTGCCATCAGTGGACTAGCGGGAACATCGGGCGGGGAGCTGTTTTTT.

The chain joins TRBV19 to TRBJ1-5, with D possibly being TRBD1 (6 bases). Germline-derived CDR1 and CDR2 are LNHDA and SQIVND (reference sequence). The V gene lost 6 bases and the J gene lost 0 bases, with 15 bases spanning the gap. The CDR3 is 16 amino acids. DNA for the CDR3: TGTGCCAGTAGGCCATCAGGGGAATATAGCAATCAGCCCCAGCATTTT. It is translated as CASRPSGEYSNQPQHF.

This clone came up a few times. The chain combines TRBV5-4 with TRBJ2-5; TRBD2 might be the D (5 bases). This CDR3 region has 14 residues. Germline V lookup: CDR1 SGHNT, CDR2 YYREEE (reference sequence). V was clipped by 3 bases and J by 4 bases, with 13 bases between them. The CDR3 DNA sequence: TGTGCCAGCAGCTCGAATGTCGAGGGAGAGACCCAGTACTTC. Translating it yields CASSSNVEGETQYF.

The V and J genes are TRBV5-6 and TRBJ2-1; D is uncertain. Trimming pared 0 bases from V and 5 bases from J, leaving 12 bases between. Germline lookup yields CDR1 SGHDT and CDR2 YYEEEE. The CDR3 is 15 residues long. The CDR3 DNA reads as TGTGCCAGCAGCTTGGCGGTGACAACAGACAATGAGCAGTTCTTC. Protein product: CASSLAVTTDNEQFF.

This rearrangement joins TRBV6-4 to TRBJ2-2; D is possibly TRBD2 (5 bases). The CDR3 contains 13 residues. Between the trimmed V and J ends, which lost 2 bases and 7 bases, there was a span of 8 bases. From germline, CDR1 is MRHNA and CDR2 SNTAGT. The CDR3 region has the DNA TGTGCCAGCAGTGACGAGGGTCGCGGGGAGCTGTTTTTT. It codes for CASSDEGRGELFF.

The rearrangement joins TRBV10-3 to TRBJ1-2, with D unresolved. This CDR3 has 15 amino acids. Germline V gene data show CDR1 as ENHRY and CDR2 as SYGVKD. Trimming cost V 4 bases and J 0 bases, with 12 bases left between them. CDR3 sequence (DNA): TGTGCCATCAGTGGGGAGGCAGCGACTAACTATGGCTACACCTTC. Amino acid sequence: CAISGEAATNYGYTF.